This T cell receptor (beta chain) is drawn from a study of glioma-infiltrating T cells. Study observations and caveats: Tissue-blood divergence was below expectation in non-neoplastic patients, above in gliomas. Tissue and blood shared very few CDR3 sequences.

This clonotype was counted at least ten times. Its antigen is as yet unknown. TCR alpha and beta CDR3 regions were amplified from RNA using iRepertoire nested multiplex PCR. Input was roughly 85-450 ng of tissue mRNA or PBMC total RNA. One entry per CDR3 protein results from TCRdb running MiXCR on the multiplex PCR reads. Among about 190,000 distinct CDR3 sequences listed, approximately 30% were seen once. The CDR3 runs to 13 residues. Trimming stripped 3 bases from V and 4 bases from J, with 7 bases between. CDR1 is MNHEY, CDR2 SMNVEV, per germline (reference sequence). The source material was glioma tissue, nonneoplastic brain tissue, or PBMCs (not recorded which). This receptor was taken from a human donor with low-grade glioma or glioblastoma, undergoing nonglioma brain surgery, or in good health (not recorded which). This chain joins TRBV27 and TRBJ2-1; D ambiguous. The CDR3 DNA follows: TGTGCCAGCAGTTTCGTCGGGTACAATGAGCAGTTCTTC. This gives the protein CASSFVGYNEQFF.